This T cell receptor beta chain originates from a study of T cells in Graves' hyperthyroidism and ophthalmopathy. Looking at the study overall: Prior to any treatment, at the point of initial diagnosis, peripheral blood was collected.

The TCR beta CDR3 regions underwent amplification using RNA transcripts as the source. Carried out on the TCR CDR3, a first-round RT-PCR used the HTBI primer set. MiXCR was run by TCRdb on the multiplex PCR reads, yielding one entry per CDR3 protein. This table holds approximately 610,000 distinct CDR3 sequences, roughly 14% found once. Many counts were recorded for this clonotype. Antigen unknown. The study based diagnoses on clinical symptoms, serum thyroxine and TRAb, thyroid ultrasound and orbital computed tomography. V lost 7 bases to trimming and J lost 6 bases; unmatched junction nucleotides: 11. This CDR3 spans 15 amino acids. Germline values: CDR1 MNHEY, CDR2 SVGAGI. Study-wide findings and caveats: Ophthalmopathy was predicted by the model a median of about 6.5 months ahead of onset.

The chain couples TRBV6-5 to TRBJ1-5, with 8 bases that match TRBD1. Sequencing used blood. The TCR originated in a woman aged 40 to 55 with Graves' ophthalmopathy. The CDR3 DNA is TGTGCCAGCACTTCCGAAGACAGGGGTCTTCAGCCCCAGCATTTT. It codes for CASTSEDRGLQPQHF.